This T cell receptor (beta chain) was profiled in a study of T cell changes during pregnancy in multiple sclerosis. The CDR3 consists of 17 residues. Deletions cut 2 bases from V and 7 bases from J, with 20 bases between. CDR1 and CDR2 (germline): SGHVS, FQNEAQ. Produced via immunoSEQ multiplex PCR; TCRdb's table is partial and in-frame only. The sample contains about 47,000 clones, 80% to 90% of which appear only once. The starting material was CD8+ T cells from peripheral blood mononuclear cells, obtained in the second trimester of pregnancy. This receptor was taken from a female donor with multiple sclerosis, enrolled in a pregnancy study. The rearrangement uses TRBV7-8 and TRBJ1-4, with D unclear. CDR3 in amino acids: CASSLRIVPTGTEKLFF. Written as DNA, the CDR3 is TGTGCCAGCAGCTTAAGGATCGTTCCGACGGGTACTGAAAAACTGTTTTTT. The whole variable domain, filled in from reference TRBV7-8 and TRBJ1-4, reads GAGVSQSPRYKVAKRGQDVALRCDPISGHVSLFWYQQALGQGPEFLTYFQNEAQLDKSGLPSDRFFAERPEGSVSTLKIQRTQQEDSAVYLCASSLRIVPTGTEKLFFGSGTQLSVL.